This T cell receptor (beta chain) is from a study of early T cells in non-severe SARS-CoV-2 infection. Background on the study: The chains were unpaired, and the sequenced material was bulk RNA from unsorted whole blood.

V lost 2 bases to trimming and J lost 0 bases; unmatched junction nucleotides: 6. Germline CDR1 is WSHSY and CDR2 is SAAADI. This CDR3 region has 18 residues. TCRdb recomputed calls from the 5' RACE reads with MiXCR, one row per CDR3 protein. The data show about 48,000 distinct CDR3 sequences, roughly 6.1% seen once. The TCR comes from an adult who was a healthcare worker with PCR-confirmed SARS-CoV-2 infection or an uninfected control (not recorded which). The chain employs TRBV10-2 and TRBJ2-7; 14 bases are a match to TRBD2. This sample comprised whole blood, obtained at baseline. The CDR3 region is CASSERTSGRPSSYEQYF. DNA of the CDR3: TGCGCCAGCAGTGAGAGGACTAGCGGGAGGCCGAGCTCCTACGAGCAGTACTTC.